A single sample gave rise to the 28 T cell receptor beta chains below, sequenced in a study of Ad26.COV2.S vaccination and SARS-CoV-2 variants. The method was immunoSEQ multiplex PCR; TCRdb's version includes in-frame clones alone and lacks a portion of them. In the table there are 300,000 to 400,000 clones, around 88% of which are singletons. Regarding treatment: over 15 received Ad26.COV2.S at low or high dose, single or two shots; roughly five received placebo; per-sample allocation not given. Sampling was done on day 63 after the first vaccine or placebo injection. This material consisted of peripheral blood, taken in a trial of Ad26.COV2.S vaccine versus placebo. Receptors were obtained from a person aged 18 to 65 who received the Ad26.COV2.S COVID-19 vaccine or a placebo.

V and J are TRBV5-1 and TRBJ1-1, with D perhaps TRBD1 (6 bases). Germline V gene sequence: CDR1 SGHRS, CDR2 YFSETQ. With 2 bases removed from V and 1 base from J, the gap between germline ends came to 12 bases. The CDR3 runs to 15 residues. The CDR3 here is CASSFSDRKNTEAFF. CDR3 nucleotides: TGCGCCAGCAGCTTCTCGGACAGAAAGAACACTGAAGCTTTCTTT.

The chain joins TRBV7-9 to TRBJ1-6, with D possibly being TRBD1 (6 bases). The CDR3 runs 16 residues. Trimming shortened V by 2 bases and J by 5 bases, and 13 bases separated the two germline ends. Germline lookup yields CDR1 SEHNR and CDR2 FQNEAQ (reference sequence). The CDR3 loop is CASSLKLGQNNSPLHF. CDR3 nucleotide sequence: TGTGCCAGCAGCTTAAAGTTAGGACAGAATAATTCACCCCTCCACTTT.

CDR3 region: CATLQGGTDTQYF. The CDR3 DNA follows: TGTGCCACTCTTCAAGGAGGCACAGATACGCAGTATTTT. This chain uses TRBV25-1 with TRBJ2-3, with D unclear. Deletions cut 10 bases from V and 1 base from J, with 12 bases between. Germline assignment: CDR1 MGHDK and CDR2 SYGVNS. The CDR3 is 13 amino acids.

In DNA form, the CDR3 reads TGTGCCTCCGGGACAGGGGCGTTTGATGAAGCTTTCTTT. It codes for CASGTGAFDEAFF. The chain carries TRBV30 and TRBJ1-1, with TRBD1 matching 10 bases. This CDR3 is built from 13 residues. CDR1 GTSNPN and CDR2 SVGIG come from the germline V gene (reference sequence). After removal of 7 bases from V and 7 bases from J, the junction contained 9 bases not matched to a gene.

The chain is built from TRBV6-5 and TRBJ2-7, with 8 nucleotides matching TRBD1. The CDR3 contains 15 residues. Germline assignment: CDR1 MNHEY and CDR2 SVGAGI. V dropped 0 bases and J dropped 3; count of bases not matched to a gene: 4. CDR3 residues: CASSYSNTGGYEQYF. Written as DNA, the CDR3 is TGTGCCAGCAGTTACTCGAATACAGGGGGCTACGAGCAGTACTTC.

The V and J genes are TRBV7-2 and TRBJ2-5; D not certain. Trimming took 5 bases from V and 7 from J, leaving 11 bases between them. The V gene's germline CDR1 is SGHTA and CDR2 FQGNSA. The CDR3 covers 12 residues. In nucleotides, the CDR3 is TGTGCCAGCAGCCCCGGCGTCGCGACCCAGTACTTC. It specifies CASSPGVATQYF.

The CDR3 DNA is TGTGCCAGCAGCTTAGTCCTCAATGAGCAGTTCTTC. Translated: CASSLVLNEQFF. This chain uses TRBV11-2 with TRBJ2-1, with D unresolved. This CDR3 region has 12 residues. The V gene lost 1 base and the J gene lost 6 bases, with 4 bases spanning the gap. The germline gives CDR1 SGHAT, CDR2 FQNNGV.

Concerning this clone: At one boundary the junction diverges from the germline segment, which might be a read error. This sequence joins TRBV6-2 or TRBV6-3 and TRBJ2-7, with D tentatively TRBD1 (5 bases). The CDR3 totals 15 residues. Per germline, CDR1 MNHEY and CDR2 SVGEGT. Here the CDR3 DNA reads TGTGCCAGCAGTTACTGGGCCAGGGTCTCCGACGAGCAGTACTTC. Translated, it gives CASSYWARVSDEQYF.

Only one count was recorded for this clone. Other DNA sequences in this sample translate to the same CDR3. The chain has TRBV12-3 or TRBV12-4 and TRBJ1-5; TRBD1 is a possible D gene (6 bases). V lost 3 bases to trimming and J lost 4 bases, with 7 bases between them. This CDR3 has 13 amino acids. The CDR3 loop reads CASSFTGNQPQHF. CDR3 nucleotides: TGTGCCAGCAGTTTCACAGGGAATCAGCCCCAGCATTTT.

The DNA for the CDR3 is TGTGCCAGCAGCATAAGGACGACTAGCGGATCAGATACGCAGTATTTT. It yields the protein CASSIRTTSGSDTQYF. The gene calls are TRBV11-3 and TRBJ2-3, with 9 bases fitting TRBD2. Germline V lookup: CDR1 SGHNT, CDR2 YENEEA. There are 16 residues in the CDR3. The V gene end was trimmed by 5 bases and the J gene end by 4 bases; junction bases not matched to a gene: 10. Drawing the rest from reference TRBV11-3 and TRBJ2-3, the complete variable domain is EAGVVQSPRYKIIEKKQPVAFWCNPISGHNTLYWYLQNLGQGPELLIRYENEEAVDDSQLPKDRFSAERLKGVDSTLKIQPAELGDSAVYLCASSIRTTSGSDTQYFGPGTRLTVL.

The chain links TRBV11-2 to TRBJ1-2; D is ambiguous. CDR1 and CDR2 from the germline V gene are SGHAT and FQNNGV. The V end was cut by 5 bases, the J end by 8 bases, with 12 bases between. This CDR3 is built from 12 residues. CDR3 protein: CASSPAPEGYTF. CDR3 sequence (DNA): TGTGCCAGCAGCCCCGCCCCCGAGGGCTACACCTTC.

This chain connects TRBV4-1 to TRBJ2-5; TRBD1 or TRBD2 may be the D gene (5 bases each). The germline V gene encodes CDR1 MGHRA and CDR2 YSYEKL. V dropped 2 bases and J dropped 1 base, with 8 bases sitting between them. The CDR3 contains 14 residues. The CDR3 spells CASSQSGLQETQYF. The CDR3, as DNA: TGCGCCAGCAGCCAATCGGGGCTCCAAGAGACCCAGTACTTC.

The count of this clone is one. This chain connects TRBV6-6 to TRBJ2-5, with TRBD1 as a possible D gene (5 bases). Germline V CDR1 and CDR2: MNHNY, SVGAGI (reference sequence). This CDR3 comprises 13 residues. Trimming stripped 4 bases from V and 2 bases from J, with 8 bases between. The CDR3 region has the DNA TGTGCCAGCAGTTCACAGGCGCAAGAGACCCAGTACTTC. It codes for CASSSQAQETQYF.

The V call is TRBV3-1 (or the pseudogene TRBV3-2), the J call TRBJ1-1; weak D call: TRBD1 (5 bases). CDR1 LGHDT and CDR2 YNNKEL come from the germline V gene (reference sequence). The CDR3 extends over 15 amino acids. V dropped 10 bases and J dropped 4 bases, with 22 bases sitting between them. The CDR3 loop is CATGPRIGVGTEAFF. The CDR3 DNA reads as TGTGCCACCGGACCCAGAATAGGGGTAGGCACTGAAGCTTTCTTT.

V usage is TRBV5-5 and J usage is TRBJ1-3, with D possibly matching TRBD1 (5 bases). The CDR3 covers 16 residues. V was clipped by 4 bases and J by 3 bases, with 17 bases between them. Germline V gives CDR1 SGHKS, CDR2 YYEKEE (reference sequence). CDR3 in DNA: TGTGCCAGCAGCGGGGGACTGGAGGAAGTTGGAAACACCATATATTTT. It codes for CASSGGLEEVGNTIYF.

This chain uses TRBV29-1 with TRBJ1-2; unclear D gene. The CDR3 runs to 13 residues. V was cut by 2 bases and J by 0 bases, with 7 bases left in between. The V gene's germline CDR1 is SQVTM and CDR2 ANQGSEA. CDR3 in amino acids: CSVEPAANYGYTF. As DNA, the CDR3 is TGCAGCGTTGAACCAGCAGCTAACTATGGCTACACCTTC.

Points on this clone: The same CDR3 arises from other DNA sequences in this sample as well. V is TRBV7-9 and J is TRBJ2-7, with no clear D. The length of the CDR3 is 14 residues. Germline lookup yields CDR1 SEHNR and CDR2 FQNEAQ (reference sequence). V was cut by 1 base and J by 1 base, with 8 bases left in between. The CDR3 coding sequence is TGTGCCAGCAGCTTAGTAGGCAGTTCCTACGAGCAGTACTTC. Amino acids: CASSLVGSSYEQYF.

The chain combines TRBV28 with TRBJ1-5; a weak D match, TRBD1 (5 bases). CDR3 length equals 16 residues. CDR1 and CDR2 (germline): MDHEN, SYDVKM. V lost 5 bases to trimming and J lost 3 bases, with 17 bases between them. CDR3 loop: CASSPASFRVNQPQHF. Written as DNA, the CDR3 is TGTGCCAGCAGTCCCGCCTCGTTCAGGGTCAATCAGCCCCAGCATTTT. The variable domain in full, with the rest retrieved from reference TRBV28 and TRBJ1-5, is DVKVTQSSRYLVKRTGEKVFLECVQDMDHENMFWYRQDPGLGLRLIYFSYDVKMKEKGDIPEGYSVSREKKERFSLILESASTNQTSMYLCASSPASFRVNQPQHFGDGTRLSIL.

V gene TRBV4-1 combines with J gene TRBJ2-7; D is undetermined. The CDR3 covers 16 residues. Germline CDR1 is MGHRA and CDR2 is YSYEKL. Trimming pared 0 bases from V and 5 bases from J, leaving 17 bases between. CDR3 amino acids: CASSQESLSAFNEQYF. CDR3 nucleotide sequence: TGCGCCAGCAGCCAAGAGTCCCTCTCGGCATTTAACGAGCAGTACTTC.

In DNA, the CDR3 is TGTGCCAGTAGCCCAGCTAGCGGGACCTACAATGAGCAGTTCTTC. It yields the protein CASSPASGTYNEQFF. The chain couples TRBV19 to TRBJ2-1, with 9 positions matching TRBD2. Per germline, CDR1 LNHDA and CDR2 SQIVND (reference sequence). CDR3 length: 15 residues. The trim removed 6 bases at V and 2 bases at J, leaving 5 bases unmatched. Full variable domain (remainder filled in from reference TRBV19 and TRBJ2-1): DGGITQSPKYLFRKEGQNVTLSCEQNLNHDAMYWYRQDPGQGLRLIYYSQIVNDFQKGDIAEGYSVSREKKESFPLTVTSAQKNPTAFYLCASSPASGTYNEQFFGPGTRLTVL.

V is TRBV23-1 and J is TRBJ2-2; the D is unclear. TRBV23-1 is filed as an ORF, its function uncertain. The CDR3 spans 16 residues. V gave up 4 bases and J gave up 0 bases, with 12 bases separating them. The DNA for the CDR3 is TGCGCCAGCAGTCCTTGGACGCAAACGAACACCGGGGAGCTGTTTTTT. Its protein is CASSPWTQTNTGELFF.

This chain links TRBV28 with TRBJ2-7; the D is unclear. V shed 7 bases and J shed 1 base, with 11 bases lying between them. Germline V lookup: CDR1 MDHEN, CDR2 SYDVKM. The CDR3 extends over 13 amino acids. The CDR3 coding sequence is TGTGCCAGCATAGAGACAACGTCCTACGAGCAGTACTTC. Translation: CASIETTSYEQYF.

The chain carries TRBV27 and TRBJ2-3; 11 bases are shared with TRBD2. The CDR3 is 15 amino acids. CDR1 and CDR2 from the germline V gene are MNHEY and SMNVEV (reference sequence). Unmatched junction bases numbered 6, after V lost 6 bases and J lost 4 bases. The CDR3 is CASSLLLAGADTQYF. The CDR3 nucleotides read TGTGCCAGCAGCCTCCTACTAGCGGGAGCAGATACGCAGTATTTT.

The chain has TRBV27 and TRBJ2-1; 13 bases agree with TRBD2. This CDR3 is built from 15 residues. Germline CDR1 reads MNHEY; CDR2 reads SMNVEV (reference sequence). V lost 6 bases and J lost 6; bases outside the gene matches: 5. CDR3 region: CASRLAGGHGNEQFF. CDR3 sequence (DNA): TGTGCCAGCAGACTAGCGGGAGGGCACGGCAATGAGCAGTTCTTC.

The CDR3 is CASSSQRGGPTKNIQYF. CDR3 nucleotide sequence: TGTGCCAGCAGCTCACAGCGGGGGGGCCCAACCAAAAACATTCAGTACTTC. The V gene is TRBV11-2, the J gene TRBJ2-4; 10 bases are shared with TRBD2. The trim removed 4 bases at V and 2 bases at J, leaving 8 bases unmatched. The CDR3 contains 17 residues. Germline V gene sequence: CDR1 SGHAT, CDR2 FQNNGV.

V is TRBV5-6 and J is TRBJ2-3; TRBD2 agrees at 13 bases. The CDR3 is 15 residues long. V shed 5 bases and J 2 bases; nucleotides not matched to a gene: 2. The V gene's germline CDR1 is SGHDT and CDR2 YYEEEE. The CDR3, as DNA: TGTGCCAGCAGACTAGCGGGAGGGCTCACAGATACGCAGTATTTT. Translating gives CASRLAGGLTDTQYF.

V is TRBV28 and J is TRBJ2-7; perhaps TRBD1 as D (8 bases). Trimming cost V 4 bases and J 3 bases, with 22 bases left between them. CDR3 size: 17 residues. Germline CDR1 and CDR2: MDHEN and SYDVKM. This chain's CDR3 is CASSSGDRRGTVYEQYF. DNA of the CDR3: TGTGCCAGCAGTTCCGGGGACAGGCGGGGGACAGTCTACGAGCAGTACTTC.

This clone was found once. This rearrangement joins TRBV18 to TRBJ1-1; 10 bases map to TRBD1. J was trimmed by 11 bases and V by 6 bases; bases with no gene match: 12. CDR1 KGHSH and CDR2 LQKENI come from the germline V gene. This CDR3 contains 14 residues. CDR3 nucleotides: TGTGCCAGCTCCTACGCCGGGACAGGGGAAGACGCTTTCTTT. This codes for CASSYAGTGEDAFF.